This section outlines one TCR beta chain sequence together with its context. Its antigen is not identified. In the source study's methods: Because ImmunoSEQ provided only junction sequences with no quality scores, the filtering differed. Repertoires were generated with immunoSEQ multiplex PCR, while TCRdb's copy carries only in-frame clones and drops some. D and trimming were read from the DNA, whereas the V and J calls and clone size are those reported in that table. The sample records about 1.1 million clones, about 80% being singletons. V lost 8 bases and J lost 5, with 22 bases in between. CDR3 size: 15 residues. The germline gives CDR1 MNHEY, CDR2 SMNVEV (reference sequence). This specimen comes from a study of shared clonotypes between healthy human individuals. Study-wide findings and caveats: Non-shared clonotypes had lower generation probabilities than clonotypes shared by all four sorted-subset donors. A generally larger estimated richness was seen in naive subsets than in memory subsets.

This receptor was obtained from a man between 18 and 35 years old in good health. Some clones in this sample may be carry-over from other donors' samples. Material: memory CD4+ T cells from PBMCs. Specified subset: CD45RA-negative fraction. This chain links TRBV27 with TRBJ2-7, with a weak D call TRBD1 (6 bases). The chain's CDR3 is CASRRLLGGTDEQYF. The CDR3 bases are TGTGCCAGCCGACGCCTGCTAGGGGGAACGGACGAGCAGTACTTC.